The sequence of this TCR beta chain was determined in a study of CD8 T cells in Susac syndrome. CD8+ and CD4+ blood T cells underwent TCR beta sequencing. CD8+ and CD4+ T cells were negatively isolated; TEMRA cells were FACS-enriched. RNA, at about 0.45 to 1 ug, was reverse transcribed with random hexamers. The CDR3 of TCR beta was amplified by immunoSEQ multiplex PCR across 54 Vbeta and 13 Jbeta. TCRdb re-called the immunoSEQ multiplex PCR reads through MiXCR, storing one row per CDR3 protein. Of 150,000 to 200,000 distinct CDR3 sequences listed, just under 95% are singletons. In germline, CDR1 is LNHNV, CDR2 YYDKDF (reference sequence). V lost 6 bases and J 4 bases, leaving 13 bases between the germline ends. This CDR3 has 15 amino acids.

This clonotype originated in a human donor in good health. Sequenced: CD4+ T cells from PBMCs. The genes are TRBV15 and TRBJ2-6; possibly TRBD2 for D (6 bases). The CDR3 protein is CATRQGGAGANVLTF. CDR3 DNA sequence: TGTGCCACCAGGCAAGGAGGGGCCGGGGCCAACGTCCTGACTTTC.